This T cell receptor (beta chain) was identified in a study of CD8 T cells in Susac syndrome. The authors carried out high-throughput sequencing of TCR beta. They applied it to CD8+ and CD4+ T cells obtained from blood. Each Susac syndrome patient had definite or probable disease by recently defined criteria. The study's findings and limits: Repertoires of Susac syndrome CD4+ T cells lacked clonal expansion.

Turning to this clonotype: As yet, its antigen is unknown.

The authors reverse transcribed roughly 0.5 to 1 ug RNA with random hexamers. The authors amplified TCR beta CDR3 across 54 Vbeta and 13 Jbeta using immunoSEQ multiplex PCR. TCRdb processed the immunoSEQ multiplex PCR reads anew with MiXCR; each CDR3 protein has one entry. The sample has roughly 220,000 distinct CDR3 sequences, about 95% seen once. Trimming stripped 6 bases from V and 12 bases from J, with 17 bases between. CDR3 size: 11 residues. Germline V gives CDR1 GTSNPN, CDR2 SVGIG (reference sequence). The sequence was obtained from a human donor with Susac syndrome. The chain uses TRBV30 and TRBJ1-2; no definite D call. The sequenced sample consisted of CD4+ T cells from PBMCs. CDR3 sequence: CACRGLFPHTF. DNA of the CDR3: TGTGCCTGCCGCGGACTCTTCCCCCACACCTTC. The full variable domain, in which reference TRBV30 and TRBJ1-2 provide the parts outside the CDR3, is SQTIHQWPATLVQPVGSPLSLECTVEGTSNPNLYWYRQAAGRGLQLLFYSVGIGQISSEVPQNLSASRPQDRQFILSSKKLLLSDSGFYLCACRGLFPHTFGSGTRLTVV.